Below, 6 T cell receptor beta chains from the same sample are listed, as sequenced in a study of blood T cell repertoires in COVID-19. Using immunoSEQ multiplex PCR, the repertoire was profiled, and TCRdb retains in-frame clones only, with some absent. The sample shows 170,000 or so clones, 60% to 80% of them seen only once. The specimen sequenced was peripheral blood. The receptor set was obtained from a woman between 70 and 85 years old with acute or convalescent COVID-19.

This clone was counted many times. The gene calls are TRBV27 and TRBJ2-5, with D unresolved. V was shortened by 5 bases and J by 4 bases, with 17 bases between the two germline ends. This CDR3 comprises 15 residues. Germline lookup yields CDR1 MNHEY and CDR2 SMNVEV (reference sequence). This CDR3 reads CASSPSTLPLETQYF. CDR3 in DNA: TGTGCCAGCAGTCCTTCCACTCTTCCCTTAGAGACCCAGTACTTC.

The rearrangement uses TRBV29-1 and TRBJ2-2; a possible D gene is TRBD2 (8 bases). The length of the CDR3 is 12 residues. Germline-derived CDR1 and CDR2 are SQVTM and ANQGSEA. V was trimmed by 7 bases and J by 6 bases, leaving 12 bases between them. The CDR3 DNA reads TGCAGCGCGGGGGGGACAGCCGGGGAGCTGTTTTTT. Translating gives CSAGGTAGELFF.

The chain combines TRBV5-1 with TRBJ2-1; 9 nucleotides match TRBD2. The CDR3 has 15 amino acids. The V gene end was trimmed by 2 bases and the J gene end by 4 bases; junction bases not matched to a gene: 4. Germline values: CDR1 SGHRS, CDR2 YFSETQ. CDR3 region: CASSLAGGGYNEQFF. The CDR3 nucleotides read TGCGCCAGCAGCTTAGCGGGAGGAGGATACAATGAGCAGTTCTTC.

The genes are TRBV19 and TRBJ2-5; TRBD2 matches at 7 bases. The CDR3 is 11 residues long. After removal of 8 bases from V and 3 bases from J, the junction contained 0 bases not matched to a gene. The V gene's germline CDR1 is LNHDA and CDR2 SQIVND (reference sequence). CDR3 sequence (DNA): TGTGCCAGTCTAGCGGAAGAGACCCAGTACTTC. It specifies CASLAEETQYF.

This chain joins TRBV7-9 and TRBJ2-4, with a tentative D call TRBD2 (5 bases). The CDR3 is 15 amino acids. CDR1 is SEHNR, CDR2 FQNEAQ, per germline (reference sequence). The germline V and J ends were trimmed by 5 bases and 6 bases, with 17 bases remaining between them. This chain's CDR3 is CASSPEGGWRNIQYF. CDR3 nucleotide sequence: TGTGCCAGCAGCCCCGAGGGTGGTTGGAGAAACATTCAGTACTTC.

The chain recombines TRBV5-4 with TRBJ1-6; 7 bases align to TRBD1. Germline V lookup: CDR1 SGHNT, CDR2 YYREEE (reference sequence). V was clipped by 4 bases and J by 8 bases; unmatched bases: 9. This CDR3 has 15 residues. CDR3 protein: CASSHRQGEDSPLHF. CDR3 DNA: TGTGCCAGCAGCCACCGACAGGGAGAGGATTCACCCCTCCACTTT.